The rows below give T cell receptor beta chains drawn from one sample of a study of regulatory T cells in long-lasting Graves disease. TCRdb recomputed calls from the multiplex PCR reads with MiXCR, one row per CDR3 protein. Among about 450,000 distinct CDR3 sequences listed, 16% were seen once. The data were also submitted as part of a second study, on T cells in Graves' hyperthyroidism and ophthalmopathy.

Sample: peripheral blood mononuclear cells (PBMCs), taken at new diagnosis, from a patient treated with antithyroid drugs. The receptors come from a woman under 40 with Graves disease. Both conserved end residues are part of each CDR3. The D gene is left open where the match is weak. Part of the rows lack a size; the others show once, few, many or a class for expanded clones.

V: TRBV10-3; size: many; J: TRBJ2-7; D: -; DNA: TGTGCCATCAGGGACAGAACATACGAGCAGTACTTC; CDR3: CAIRDRTYEQYF
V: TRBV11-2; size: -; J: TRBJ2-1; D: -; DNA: TGTGCCAGCAGCTTAGCGGGGAACTCCTGCAATGAGCAGTTCTTC; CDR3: CASSLAGNSCNEQFF
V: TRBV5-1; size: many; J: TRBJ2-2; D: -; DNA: TGCGCCAGCAGCTCCTTACAGGTGATGAACACCGGGGAGCTGTTTTTT; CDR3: CASSSLQVMNTGELFF
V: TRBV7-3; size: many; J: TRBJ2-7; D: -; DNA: TGTGCCAGCAGCTCCTCCAGGGAATCCGAGCAGTACTTC; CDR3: CASSSSRESEQYF
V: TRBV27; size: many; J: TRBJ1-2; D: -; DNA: TGTGCCAGCAGTTTATCGGCAGACTATGGCTACACCTTC; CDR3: CASSLSADYGYTF
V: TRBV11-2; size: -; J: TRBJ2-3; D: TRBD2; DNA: TGTGCCAGCAGCCTCCCAGCGGGAGGGCCTGTTATAACGCAGTATTTT; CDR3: CASSLPAGGPVITQYF
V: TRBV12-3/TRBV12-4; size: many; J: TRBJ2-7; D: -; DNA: TGTGCCAGCAGTTTTGAGGGAGGAACCTACGAGCAGTACTTC; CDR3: CASSFEGGTYEQYF
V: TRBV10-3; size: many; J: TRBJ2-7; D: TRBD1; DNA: TGTGCCATCAGAAGGACAGGGAGCTCCTACGAGCAGTACTTC; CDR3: CAIRRTGSSYEQYF
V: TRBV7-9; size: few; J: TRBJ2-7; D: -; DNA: TGTGCCAGCAGCTTAGAGGGCCTGGGGGAGCAGTACTTC; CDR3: CASSLEGLGEQYF
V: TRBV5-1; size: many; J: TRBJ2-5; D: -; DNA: TGCGCCAGCAGCTGGATTGACTATGAGACCCAGTACTTC; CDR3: CASSWIDYETQYF
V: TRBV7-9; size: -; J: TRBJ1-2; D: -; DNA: TGTGCCAGCAGCCTCGGGGACGGAGACTATGGCTACACCTTC; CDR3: CASSLGDGDYGYTF
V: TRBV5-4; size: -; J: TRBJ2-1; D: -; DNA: TGTGCCAGCCGGCGGAGCTCCTACAATGAGCGGTTCTTC; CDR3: CASRRSSYNERFF